Listed here are 27 T cell receptor beta chains from one sample, sequenced in a study of tumor-infiltrating lymphocytes in localized non-small cell lung cancer. Produced via immunoSEQ multiplex PCR; TCRdb's table is partial and in-frame only. The sample has approximately 15,000 clones, about three quarters seen once. Sample: lung tumor tissue. The source of these receptors is a human donor with non-small cell lung cancer.

In nucleotides, the CDR3 is TGTGCCAGCAGTGAATGGGACACCACTGAAGCTTTCTTT. This encodes CASSEWDTTEAFF. This chain links TRBV6-1 with TRBJ1-1, with a tentative D call TRBD1 (6 bases). The CDR3 has 13 residues. With 2 bases removed from V and 4 bases from J, the gap between germline ends came to 8 bases. Germline V CDR1 and CDR2: MNHNS, SASEGT.

This sequence joins TRBV7-7 and TRBJ2-3; D is uncertain. Germline V lookup: CDR1 SSHAT, CDR2 FNYEAQ (reference sequence). With 5 bases removed from V and 2 bases from J, the gap between germline ends came to 8 bases. This CDR3 has 13 residues. CDR3: CASSQDYTDTQYF. CDR3 DNA sequence: TGTGCCAGCAGCCAAGATTACACAGATACGCAGTATTTT.

This clone was found a few times. The chain has TRBV5-4 and TRBJ1-3; D may be TRBD1 (5 bases). The CDR3 length is 15 residues. V lost 3 bases and J lost 2, with 12 bases in between. Germline V CDR1 and CDR2: SGHNT, YYREEE (reference sequence). This chain's CDR3 is CASSSETDPGNTIYF. Written as DNA, the CDR3 is TGTGCCAGCAGCTCCGAGACAGATCCTGGAAACACCATATATTTT.

The V call is TRBV19, the J call TRBJ1-5; TRBD1 matches at 7 bases. V was clipped by 10 bases and J by 0 bases; unmatched bases: 3. The CDR3 runs to 13 residues. Germline assignment: CDR1 LNHDA and CDR2 SQIVND (reference sequence). The CDR3 region has the DNA TGTGCCACACAGGGGCCTAGCAATCAGCCCCAGCATTTT. It encodes CATQGPSNQPQHF. The variable domain in full, completed from reference TRBV19 and TRBJ1-5, reads DGGITQSPKYLFRKEGQNVTLSCEQNLNHDAMYWYRQDPGQGLRLIYYSQIVNDFQKGDIAEGYSVSREKKESFPLTVTSAQKNPTAFYLCATQGPSNQPQHFGDGTRLSIL.

This clone showed up just a few times. The chain uses TRBV19 and TRBJ2-7; weak D call: TRBD1 (6 bases). V gave up 3 bases and J gave up 3 bases, with 12 bases separating them. The CDR3 runs 14 residues. Germline-derived CDR1 and CDR2 are LNHDA and SQIVND (reference sequence). In DNA, the CDR3 is TGTGCCAGTAGTATTGCAGGGGAGATCTACGAGCAGTACTTC. Translation gives CASSIAGEIYEQYF.

The rearrangement uses TRBV5-1 and TRBJ2-7, with 12 bases that match TRBD1. Germline V CDR1 and CDR2: SGHRS, YFSETQ. The length of the CDR3 is 16 residues. Trimming cost V 4 bases and J 4 bases; bases outside gene matches: 9. In nucleotides, the CDR3 is TGCGCCAGCAGCCCCGGGTCGGGACAGGGGGCATACGAGCAGTACTTC. Translated, it gives CASSPGSGQGAYEQYF.

This clone is labeled as medium-sized. This chain connects TRBV5-4 to TRBJ1-2, with D perhaps matching TRBD1 (5 bases). Trimming cost V 4 bases and J 4 bases, with 14 bases left between them. The CDR3 spans 14 residues. Germline-derived CDR1 and CDR2 are SGHNT and YYREEE (reference sequence). In DNA form, the CDR3 reads TGTGCCAGCAGCCCTAACCGGCAGGGCTATGGCTACACCTTC. Its translation: CASSPNRQGYGYTF.

This clone turned up a few times. The V call is TRBV6-6, the J call TRBJ1-1; D is perhaps TRBD1 (6 bases). The CDR3 covers 13 residues. Germline V gene sequence: CDR1 MNHNY, CDR2 SVGAGI (reference sequence). With 2 bases removed from V and 7 bases from J, the gap between germline ends came to 11 bases. The CDR3: CASSYRGGSEAFF. CDR3 nucleotides: TGTGCCAGCAGTTACAGGGGGGGAAGTGAAGCTTTCTTT.

This rearrangement joins TRBV25-1 to TRBJ2-7; tentatively, D is TRBD1 or TRBD2 (6 bases each). Germline CDR1 MGHDK, CDR2 SYGVNS. The CDR3 spans 15 residues. The ends were cut back, 1 base at V and 0 bases at J, with 10 bases in the middle. The CDR3 DNA follows: TGTGCCAGCAGTGAATGGGGGGCTCGCTCCTACGAGCAGTACTTC. Protein: CASSEWGARSYEQYF.

The chain carries TRBV15 and TRBJ2-3, with a possible D match to TRBD2 (5 bases). The CDR3 has 15 residues. V lost 5 bases, J lost 0 bases, and 12 bases lay in between. Per germline, CDR1 LNHNV and CDR2 YYDKDF (reference sequence). Here the CDR3 reads CATSFRGDSTDTQYF. The CDR3 nucleotides are TGTGCCACCAGCTTCCGGGGAGACAGCACAGATACGCAGTATTTT.

This clone has only a few counts. The J gene is TRBJ2-1, the V gene TRBV7-9; D possibly matches TRBD1 or TRBD2 (5 bases each). Germline V gene data show CDR1 as SEHNR and CDR2 as FQNEAQ (reference sequence). The CDR3 spans 12 residues. V lost 3 bases and J lost 9, with 9 bases in between. This chain's CDR3 is CASSLGDREQFF. The DNA for the CDR3 is TGTGCCAGCAGCTTGGGGGACCGTGAGCAGTTCTTC.

In its sample, this clone was seen once. The chain combines TRBV4-1 with TRBJ2-7; D uncertain. Germline CDR1 reads MGHRA; CDR2 reads YSYEKL. With 1 base removed from V and 6 bases from J, the gap between germline ends came to 10 bases. This CDR3 contains 13 residues. In DNA form, the CDR3 reads TGCGCCAGCAGCCAAGTCACCTCGTTCGAGCAGTACTTC. This translates into CASSQVTSFEQYF.

In this sample, this clone is medium-sized (0.01 to 0.1%). The rearrangement uses TRBV10-3 and TRBJ1-1; TRBD1 matches at 8 bases. Germline lookup yields CDR1 ENHRY and CDR2 SYGVKD. This CDR3 comprises 17 residues. The trim removed 5 bases at V and 4 bases at J, leaving 15 bases unmatched. The DNA of the CDR3 is TGTGCCATCAGTAAGACAGGGGCCCTCCCTGAGGGCACTGAAGCTTTCTTT. Translation: CAISKTGALPEGTEAFF.

The sample holds a few counts of this clone. The chain combines TRBV27 with TRBJ2-2; TRBD2 aligns across 10 bases. The CDR3 runs 14 residues. Germline V gene sequence: CDR1 MNHEY, CDR2 SMNVEV (reference sequence). V trimming: 5 bases; J trimming: 10 bases; junction bases outside the gene matches: 7. For the CDR3, the DNA is TGTGCCAGCAGTACACCGGGACTAGCGAAGGAGCTGTTTTTT. Protein product: CASSTPGLAKELFF.

V is TRBV10-3 and J is TRBJ2-3; TRBD1 agrees at 7 bases. J gave up 3 bases and V 10 bases, and 13 bases lay outside the gene matches. Germline lookup yields CDR1 ENHRY and CDR2 SYGVKD. CDR3 size: 15 residues. Here the CDR3 reads CATYRGGIGTDTQYF. In nucleotides, the CDR3 is TGTGCCACCTACCGAGGGGGCATTGGGACAGATACGCAGTATTTT.

V is TRBV27 and J is TRBJ1-2; tentative D call: TRBD1 (6 bases). This CDR3 is built from 15 residues. With 0 bases removed from V and 3 bases from J, the gap between germline ends came to 11 bases. Germline loops: CDR1 MNHEY, CDR2 SMNVEV (reference sequence). CDR3 in amino acids: CASSLSRTAHYGYTF. As DNA, the CDR3 is TGTGCCAGCAGTTTATCCAGGACAGCTCACTATGGCTACACCTTC.

This chain connects TRBV7-2 to TRBJ2-1; TRBD2 matches at 12 bases. The CDR3 has 14 amino acids. Germline V gives CDR1 SGHTA, CDR2 FQGNSA. Losses at the gene ends were 5 bases for V and 10 bases for J; bases not matched to a gene: 6. The CDR3 DNA sequence: TGTGCCAGCAGCGCCCGACTAGCGGGAGCGGAGCAGTTCTTC. Translation gives CASSARLAGAEQFF.

The gene calls are TRBV6-5 and TRBJ2-7; D could derive from TRBD1 or TRBD2 (7 bases each). Germline CDR1 reads MNHEY; CDR2 reads SVGAGI. The CDR3 is made up of 14 amino acids. V lost 6 bases to trimming and J lost 3 bases, with 15 bases between them. DNA for the CDR3: TGTGCCAGCAGCCGAGCGGGACAGTACTACGAGCAGTACTTC. As protein: CASSRAGQYYEQYF.

The V gene is TRBV30, the J gene TRBJ2-1; 13 bases are a match to TRBD2. This CDR3 has 15 amino acids. After removal of 0 bases from V and 8 bases from J, the junction contained 4 bases not matched to a gene. Germline-derived CDR1 and CDR2 are GTSNPN and SVGIG (reference sequence). DNA of the CDR3: TGTGCCTGGAGTGTACTAGCGGGAGGGCTCGATGAGCAGTTCTTC. Its translation: CAWSVLAGGLDEQFF.

The chain couples TRBV7-2 to TRBJ1-5; no clear D gene. Germline lookup yields CDR1 SGHTA and CDR2 FQGNSA. The length of the CDR3 is 12 residues. V dropped 1 base and J dropped 7 bases, with 5 bases sitting between them. The CDR3: CASSLGEQPQHF. Written as DNA, the CDR3 is TGTGCCAGCAGCTTAGGGGAACAGCCCCAGCATTTT.

The gene calls are TRBV12-5 and TRBJ2-7; D is unclear. The CDR3 loop spans 15 amino acids. CDR1 and CDR2 from the germline V gene are LGHNT and FRNRAP. The V gene lost 1 base and the J gene lost 0 bases, with 10 bases spanning the gap. CDR3 DNA: TGTGCTAGTGGTTTGGGTCGGATAATCTCCTACGAGCAGTACTTC. Its translation: CASGLGRIISYEQYF.

Details on this clone: One end of the junction fails to match germline, which may point to a read error. The chain recombines TRBV5-3 with TRBJ1-1, with a tentative D call TRBD1 (6 bases). TRBV5-3 is designated an ORF whose function remains uncertain. The CDR3 is 15 amino acids. CDR3 coding DNA: TGTGCCAGCAGCTTATCTGCAGGGGTCAACACTGAAGCTTTCTTT. Translated, it gives CASSLSAGVNTEAFF.

The V call is TRBV29-1, the J call TRBJ2-7, with a tentative D call TRBD2 (6 bases). The CDR3 covers 15 residues. Between the trimmed V and J ends, which lost 7 bases and 5 bases, there was a span of 24 bases. Germline V gives CDR1 SQVTM, CDR2 ANQGSEA. CDR3: CSASRDFHGGNEQYF. The CDR3 DNA follows: TGCAGCGCCAGCCGGGACTTTCACGGGGGAAACGAGCAGTACTTC.

The CDR3 DNA reads as TGCGCCAGCAGCCGGAATAGGCGTCAGCCCCAGCATTTT. This sequence encodes CASSRNRRQPQHF. The J gene is TRBJ1-5, the V gene TRBV4-3; D gene ambiguous. Germline V gives CDR1 LGHNA, CDR2 YSLEER. Trimming took off 4 bases at V and 6 bases at J, with 10 bases between the two ends. The CDR3 is made up of 13 amino acids.

V gene TRBV30 combines with J gene TRBJ1-4; D might be TRBD1 (5 bases). Deletions cut 3 bases from V and 5 bases from J, with 13 bases between. The CDR3 runs 14 residues. Looked up from germline, CDR1 is GTSNPN and CDR2 is SVGIG (reference sequence). CDR3 DNA sequence: TGTGCCTGGAGATCGCTGGGGGTAAATGAAAAACTGTTTTTT. It specifies CAWRSLGVNEKLFF. The entire variable domain, with the rest obtained from reference TRBV30 and TRBJ1-4, is as follows: SQTIHQWPATLVQPVGSPLSLECTVEGTSNPNLYWYRQAAGRGLQLLFYSVGIGQISSEVPQNLSASRPQDRQFILSSKKLLLSDSGFYLCAWRSLGVNEKLFFGSGTQLSVL.

The chain couples TRBV5-5 to TRBJ2-1; unclear D gene. The CDR3 length is 15 residues. The V gene's germline CDR1 is SGHKS and CDR2 YYEKEE (reference sequence). Trimming removed 1 base from V and 2 bases from J, with 10 bases in between. In DNA, the CDR3 is TGTGCCAGCAGCTTGCAAGGGATACCCTACAATGAGCAGTTCTTC. Translation gives CASSLQGIPYNEQFF.

J is TRBJ2-7 and V is TRBV6-5; weak D call: TRBD1 (6 bases). This CDR3 contains 13 residues. CDR1 and CDR2 (germline): MNHEY, SVGAGI. The V and J ends lost 8 bases and 3 bases respectively, with 14 bases between them. CDR3 DNA sequence: TGTGCCAGCGCGCTGGGACATAGCTACGAGCAGTACTTC. Translation gives CASALGHSYEQYF.